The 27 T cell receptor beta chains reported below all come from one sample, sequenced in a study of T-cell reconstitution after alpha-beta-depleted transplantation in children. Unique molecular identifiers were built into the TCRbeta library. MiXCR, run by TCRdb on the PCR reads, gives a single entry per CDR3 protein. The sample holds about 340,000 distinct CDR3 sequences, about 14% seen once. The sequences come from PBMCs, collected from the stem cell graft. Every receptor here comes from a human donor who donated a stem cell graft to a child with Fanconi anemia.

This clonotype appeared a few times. The CDR3 DNA sequence: TGTGCCAGCAGCTTACGACAGGCTGCAGATACGCAGTATTTT. Protein: CASSLRQAADTQYF. The chain combines TRBV5-5 with TRBJ2-3, with D tentatively TRBD1 (6 bases). The V end lost 2 bases, the J end lost 4 bases, and 11 bases lay between the germline ends. Germline CDR1 and CDR2: SGHKS and YYEKEE (reference sequence). The CDR3 has 14 amino acids.

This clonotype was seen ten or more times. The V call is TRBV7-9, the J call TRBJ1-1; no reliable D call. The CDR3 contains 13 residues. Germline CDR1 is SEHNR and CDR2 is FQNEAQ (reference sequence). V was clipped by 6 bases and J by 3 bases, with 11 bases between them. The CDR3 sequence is CASSSSGYTEAFF. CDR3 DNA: TGTGCCAGCAGTTCCAGTGGGTACACTGAAGCTTTCTTT.

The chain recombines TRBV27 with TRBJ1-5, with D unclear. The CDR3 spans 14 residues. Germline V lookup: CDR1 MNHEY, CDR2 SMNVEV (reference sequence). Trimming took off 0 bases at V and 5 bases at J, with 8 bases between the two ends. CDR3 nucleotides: TGTGCCAGCAGTTTATCCGTTGGGTATCAGCCCCAGCATTTT. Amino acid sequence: CASSLSVGYQPQHF.

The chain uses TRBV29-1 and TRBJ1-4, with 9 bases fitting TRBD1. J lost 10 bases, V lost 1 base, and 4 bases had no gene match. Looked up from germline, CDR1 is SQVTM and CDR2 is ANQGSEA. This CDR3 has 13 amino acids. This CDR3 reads CSVEGDRDGKLFF. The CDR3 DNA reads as TGCAGCGTTGAAGGGGACAGGGACGGAAAACTGTTTTTT.

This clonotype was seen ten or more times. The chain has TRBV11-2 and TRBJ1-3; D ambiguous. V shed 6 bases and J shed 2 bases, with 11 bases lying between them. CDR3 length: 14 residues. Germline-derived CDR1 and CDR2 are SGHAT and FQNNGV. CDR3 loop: CASRVSRAGNTIYF. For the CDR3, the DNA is TGTGCCAGCAGGGTTAGCCGGGCTGGAAACACCATATATTTT. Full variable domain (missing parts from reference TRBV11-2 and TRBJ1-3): EAGVAQSPRYKIIEKRQSVAFWCNPISGHATLYWYQQILGQGPKLLIQFQNNGVVDDSQLPKDRFSAERLKGVDSTLKIQPAKLEDSAVYLCASRVSRAGNTIYFGEGSWLTVV.

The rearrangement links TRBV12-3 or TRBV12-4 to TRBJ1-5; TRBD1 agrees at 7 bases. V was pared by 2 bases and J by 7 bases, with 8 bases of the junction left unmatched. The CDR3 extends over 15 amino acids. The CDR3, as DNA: TGTGCCAGCAGTTTAAGGCAGGGGGACCGGCAGCCCCAGCATTTT. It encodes CASSLRQGDRQPQHF.

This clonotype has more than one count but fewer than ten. This CDR3 is CASSLLGGGVQYF. The CDR3 DNA sequence: TGTGCCAGCAGTTTATTAGGGGGTGGCGTCCAGTATTTT. The gene calls are TRBV28 and TRBJ2-3, with D possibly matching TRBD1 (6 bases). CDR3 length equals 13 residues. CDR1 MDHEN and CDR2 SYDVKM come from the germline V gene. V lost 1 base and J 12 bases, leaving 14 bases between the germline ends.

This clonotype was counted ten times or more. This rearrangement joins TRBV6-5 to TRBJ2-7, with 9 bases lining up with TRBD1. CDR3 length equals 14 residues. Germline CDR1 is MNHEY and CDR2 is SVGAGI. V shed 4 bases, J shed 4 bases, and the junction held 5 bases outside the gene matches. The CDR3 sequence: CASSFNRGPYEQYF. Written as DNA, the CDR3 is TGTGCCAGCAGTTTTAACAGGGGGCCATACGAGCAGTACTTC.

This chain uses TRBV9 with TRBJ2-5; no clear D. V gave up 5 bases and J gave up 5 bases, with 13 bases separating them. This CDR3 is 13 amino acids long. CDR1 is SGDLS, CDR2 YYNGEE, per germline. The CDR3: CASSRGNSETQYF. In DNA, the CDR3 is TGTGCCAGCAGTAGAGGCAACTCCGAGACCCAGTACTTC. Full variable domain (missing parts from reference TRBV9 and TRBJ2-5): DSGVTQTPKHLITATGQRVTLRCSPRSGDLSVYWYQQSLDQGLQFLIQYYNGEERAKGNILERFSAQQFPDLHSELNLSSLELGDSALYFCASSRGNSETQYFGPGTRLLVL.

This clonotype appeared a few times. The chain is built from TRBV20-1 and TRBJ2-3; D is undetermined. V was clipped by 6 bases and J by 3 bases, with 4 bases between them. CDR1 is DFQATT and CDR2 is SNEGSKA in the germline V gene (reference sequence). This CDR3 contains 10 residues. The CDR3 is CSAGTDTQYF. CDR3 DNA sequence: TGCAGTGCGGGGACAGATACGCAGTATTTT.

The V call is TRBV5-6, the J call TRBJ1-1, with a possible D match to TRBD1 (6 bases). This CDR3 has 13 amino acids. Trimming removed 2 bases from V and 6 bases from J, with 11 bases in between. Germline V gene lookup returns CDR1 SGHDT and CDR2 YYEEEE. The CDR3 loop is CASSFTGRAEAFF. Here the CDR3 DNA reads TGTGCCAGCAGCTTTACAGGGCGTGCTGAAGCTTTCTTT.

The CDR3, as DNA: TGTGCCAGCAGCCCCACGACAGGGATTGTCACTGAAGCTTTCTTT. As protein: CASSPTTGIVTEAFF. The J gene is TRBJ1-1, the V gene TRBV11-1, with 7 positions matching TRBD1. This CDR3 has 15 amino acids. The J segment lost 4 bases and the V segment lost 5 bases, leaving 10 bases of the junction unmatched. Germline loops: CDR1 SGHAT, CDR2 FQDESV (reference sequence).

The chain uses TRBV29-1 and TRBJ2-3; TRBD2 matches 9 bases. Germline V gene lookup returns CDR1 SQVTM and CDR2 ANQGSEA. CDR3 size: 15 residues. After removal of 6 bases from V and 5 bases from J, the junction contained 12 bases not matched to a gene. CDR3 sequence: CSVCGRGGQKDTQYF. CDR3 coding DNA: TGCAGCGTCTGTGGGCGGGGGGGCCAGAAAGATACGCAGTATTTT.

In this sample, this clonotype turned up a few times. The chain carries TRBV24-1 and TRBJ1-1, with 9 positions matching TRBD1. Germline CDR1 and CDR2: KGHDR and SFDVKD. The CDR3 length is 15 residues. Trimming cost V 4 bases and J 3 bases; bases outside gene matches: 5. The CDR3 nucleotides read TGTGCCACCAGTGACGCCCGACAGGGGGACACTGAAGCTTTCTTT. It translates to CATSDARQGDTEAFF.

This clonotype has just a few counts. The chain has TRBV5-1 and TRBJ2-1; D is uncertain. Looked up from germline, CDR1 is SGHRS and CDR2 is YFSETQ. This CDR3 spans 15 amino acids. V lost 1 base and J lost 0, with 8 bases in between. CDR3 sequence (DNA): TGCGCCAGCAGCTTGACAACAAGCTCCTACAATGAGCAGTTCTTC. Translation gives CASSLTTSSYNEQFF.

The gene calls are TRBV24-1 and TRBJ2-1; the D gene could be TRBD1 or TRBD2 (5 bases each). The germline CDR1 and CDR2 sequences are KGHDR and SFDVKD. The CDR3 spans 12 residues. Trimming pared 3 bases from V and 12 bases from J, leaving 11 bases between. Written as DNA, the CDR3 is TGTGCCACCAGTGATCCCCATGGGGGGCAGTTCTTC. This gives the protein CATSDPHGGQFF.

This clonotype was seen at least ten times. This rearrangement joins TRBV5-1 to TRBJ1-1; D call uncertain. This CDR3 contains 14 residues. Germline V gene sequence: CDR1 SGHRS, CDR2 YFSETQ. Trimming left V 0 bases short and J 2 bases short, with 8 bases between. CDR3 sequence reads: CASSLGTANTEAFF. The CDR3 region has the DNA TGCGCCAGCAGCTTGGGGACGGCTAACACTGAAGCTTTCTTT.

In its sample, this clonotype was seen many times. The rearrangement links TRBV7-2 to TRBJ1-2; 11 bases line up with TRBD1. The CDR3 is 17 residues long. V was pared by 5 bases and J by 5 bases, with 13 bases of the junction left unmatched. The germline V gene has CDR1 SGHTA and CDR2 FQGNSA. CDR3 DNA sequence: TGTGCCAGCAGCCTTATGGGAGGACAGGGGGCTTCTTATGGCTACACCTTC. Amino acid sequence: CASSLMGGQGASYGYTF.

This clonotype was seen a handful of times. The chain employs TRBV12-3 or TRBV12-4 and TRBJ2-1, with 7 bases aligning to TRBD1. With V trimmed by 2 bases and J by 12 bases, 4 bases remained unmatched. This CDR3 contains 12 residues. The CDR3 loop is CASSLTGTAQFF. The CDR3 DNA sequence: TGTGCCAGCAGTTTAACCGGGACAGCGCAGTTCTTC.

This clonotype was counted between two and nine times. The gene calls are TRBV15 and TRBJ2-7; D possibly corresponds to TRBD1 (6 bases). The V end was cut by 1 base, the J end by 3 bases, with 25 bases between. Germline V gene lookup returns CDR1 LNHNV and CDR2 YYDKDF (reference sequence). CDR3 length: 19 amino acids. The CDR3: CATSRAPGRGPVNFYEQYV. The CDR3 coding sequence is TGTGCCACCAGCAGAGCCCCCGGCAGGGGCCCTGTCAATTTCTACGAGCAGTACGTC.

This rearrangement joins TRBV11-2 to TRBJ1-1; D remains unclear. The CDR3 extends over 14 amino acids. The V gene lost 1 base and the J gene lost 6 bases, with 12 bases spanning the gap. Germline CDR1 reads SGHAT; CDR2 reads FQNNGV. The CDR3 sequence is CASSLGPGVAEAFF. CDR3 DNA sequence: TGTGCCAGCAGCTTAGGGCCCGGGGTGGCTGAAGCTTTCTTT.

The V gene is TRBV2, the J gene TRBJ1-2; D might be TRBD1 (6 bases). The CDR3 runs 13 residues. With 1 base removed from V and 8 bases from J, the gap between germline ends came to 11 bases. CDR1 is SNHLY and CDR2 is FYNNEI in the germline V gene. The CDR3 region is CASSEDRVGGYTF. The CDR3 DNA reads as TGTGCCAGCAGTGAAGACAGGGTCGGCGGCTACACCTTC.

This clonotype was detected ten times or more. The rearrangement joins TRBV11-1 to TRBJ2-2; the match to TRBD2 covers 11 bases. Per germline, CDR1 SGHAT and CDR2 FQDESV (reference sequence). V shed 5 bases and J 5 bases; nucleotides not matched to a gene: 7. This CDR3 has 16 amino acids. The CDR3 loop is CASSLTSGGGTGELFF. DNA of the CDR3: TGTGCCAGCAGCCTAACTAGCGGGGGTGGAACCGGGGAGCTGTTTTTT. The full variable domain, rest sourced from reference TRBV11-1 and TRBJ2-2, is EAEVAQSPRYKITEKSQAVAFWCDPISGHATLYWYRQILGQGPELLVQFQDESVVDDSQLPKDRFSAERLKGVDSTLKIQPAELGDSAMYLCASSLTSGGGTGELFFGEGSRLTVL.

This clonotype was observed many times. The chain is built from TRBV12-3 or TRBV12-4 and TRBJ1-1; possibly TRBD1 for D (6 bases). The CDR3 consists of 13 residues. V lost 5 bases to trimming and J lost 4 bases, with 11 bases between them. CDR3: CASSRRGGTEAFF. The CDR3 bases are TGTGCCAGCAGTCGCAGGGGCGGCACTGAAGCTTTCTTT.

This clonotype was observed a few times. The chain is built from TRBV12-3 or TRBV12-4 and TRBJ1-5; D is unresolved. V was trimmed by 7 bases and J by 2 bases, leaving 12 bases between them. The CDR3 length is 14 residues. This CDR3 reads CASTKVAGNQPQHF. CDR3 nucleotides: TGTGCCAGCACTAAAGTGGCGGGCAATCAGCCCCAGCATTTT.

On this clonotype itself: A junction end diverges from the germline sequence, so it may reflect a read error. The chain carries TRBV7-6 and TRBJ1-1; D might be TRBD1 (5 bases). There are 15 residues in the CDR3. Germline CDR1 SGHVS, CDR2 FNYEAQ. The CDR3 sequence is CASSPSPGVGVKALF. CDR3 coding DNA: TGTGCCAGCAGCCCCAGTCCGGGAGTAGGGGTTAAAGCTTTGTTT.

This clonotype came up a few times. CDR3 region: CASSLPTGAKNIQYF. CDR3 sequence (DNA): TGTGCCAGCAGCCTGCCAACAGGGGCCAAAAACATTCAGTACTTC. This rearrangement joins TRBV12-3 or TRBV12-4 to TRBJ2-4, with D perhaps matching TRBD1 (6 bases). V was trimmed by 6 bases and J by 1 base, leaving 13 bases between them. The CDR3 is 15 residues long.